This T cell receptor beta chain originates from a study of cytomegalovirus exposure and HLA in healthy donors. Germline V lookup: CDR1 MGHDK, CDR2 SYGVNS. The V segment lost 5 bases and the J segment 0 bases; nucleotides outside the gene matches: 3. This CDR3 has 14 residues. PCR involved 60 Vbeta and 13 Jbeta primers. Generated by immunoSEQ multiplex PCR, the TCRdb table keeps only in-frame clones and is missing some. Among around 150,000 clones listed, 80% to 90% were seen once. The source is a woman between 18 and 29 years old in good health and CMV-seronegative. Sequencing input: PBMCs. This rearrangement joins TRBV25-1 to TRBJ1-1, with 7 bases fitting TRBD1. CDR3 loop: CASSRQGLNTEAFF. For the CDR3, the DNA is TGTGCCAGCAGTCGACAGGGTTTGAACACTGAAGCTTTCTTT.